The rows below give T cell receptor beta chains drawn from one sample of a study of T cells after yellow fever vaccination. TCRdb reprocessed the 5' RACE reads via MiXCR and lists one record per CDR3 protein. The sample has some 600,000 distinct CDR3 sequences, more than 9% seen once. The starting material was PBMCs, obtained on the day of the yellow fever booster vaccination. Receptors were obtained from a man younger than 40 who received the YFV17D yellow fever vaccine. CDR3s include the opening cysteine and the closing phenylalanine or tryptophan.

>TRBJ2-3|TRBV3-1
CASSHPPGTQYF
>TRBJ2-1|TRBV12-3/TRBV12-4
CASSPPLANEQFF
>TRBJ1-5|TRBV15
CATSSQQGVGQPQHF
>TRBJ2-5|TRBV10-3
CATRQGSETQYF
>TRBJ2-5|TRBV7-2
CASSLNSIQGTQYF
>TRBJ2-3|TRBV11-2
CASSLHRGSGSSTDTQYF
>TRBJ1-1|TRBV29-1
CSVTDTPEAFF
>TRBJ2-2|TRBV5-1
CASSVGQGRGELFF
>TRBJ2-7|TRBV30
CAWSVLAGAINEQYF
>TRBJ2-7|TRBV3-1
CASSQDLAGKVGYEQYF
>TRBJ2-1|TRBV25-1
CASSEGTFSEQFF
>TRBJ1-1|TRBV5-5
CASSLGTGRMNTEAFF
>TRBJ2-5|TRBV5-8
CASSFGGGLETQYF
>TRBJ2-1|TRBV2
CASSLPATSPVDEQFF
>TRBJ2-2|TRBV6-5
CASSYDRSTGELFF
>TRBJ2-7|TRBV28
CASSPPGTNSYEQYF
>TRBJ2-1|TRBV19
CASSMGAGGSYNEQFF
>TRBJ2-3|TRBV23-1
CASSQPRDGTSTDTQYF
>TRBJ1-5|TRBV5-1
CASGAGQINQPQHF
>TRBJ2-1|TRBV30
CAHGLSSYNEQFF
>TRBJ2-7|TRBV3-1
CASSRRGTTTGPEQYF
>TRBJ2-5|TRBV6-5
CASSYSWGKKETQYF
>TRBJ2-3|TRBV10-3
CAISDTGGGSSDTQYF
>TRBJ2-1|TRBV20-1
CSARGQGSSYNEQFF
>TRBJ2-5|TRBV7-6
CASRGMVQSETQYF
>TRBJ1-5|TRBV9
CASSVVGFRNQPQHF
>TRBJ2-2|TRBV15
CATSRDSGSGELFF
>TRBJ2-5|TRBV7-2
CASGSSGTSGGGVF
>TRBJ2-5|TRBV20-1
CSAETHQETQYF
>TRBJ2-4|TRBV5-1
CASSWATEANIQYF
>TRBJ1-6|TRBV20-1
CSATILTGSNSPLHF
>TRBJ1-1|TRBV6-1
CASRGGGLNTEAFF
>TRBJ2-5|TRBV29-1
CSVEDSGIETQYF
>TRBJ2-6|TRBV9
CASSVSPGANVLTF
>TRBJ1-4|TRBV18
CASSPRTGSSEKLFF
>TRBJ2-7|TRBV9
CASSAGTSLVHEQYF
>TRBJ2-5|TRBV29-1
CSVEAGLREAQYF
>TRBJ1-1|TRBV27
CASRGPYQTQNTEAFF
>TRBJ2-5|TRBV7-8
CASYPISGDREEQETQYF
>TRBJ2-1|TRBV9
CASSSHYRDHQRNEQFF
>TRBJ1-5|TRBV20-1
CSARFGINQPQHF
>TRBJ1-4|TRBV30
CAWGPGHNNEKLFF
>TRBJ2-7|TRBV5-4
CASHSGGQGYEQYF
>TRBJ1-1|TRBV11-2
CASSAMLNTEAFF
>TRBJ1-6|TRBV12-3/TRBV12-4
CASSPPGLPLHF